One T cell receptor (beta chain) is described in this entry. This record belongs to a study of blood T cells in healthy people across ages. Alongside a J-beta primer mix, a sample-barcoded 5' primer served in a second PCR lasting 7 to 11 cycles. TCRdb independently ran MiXCR on the 5' RACE reads; one entry per CDR3 protein. The sample lists around 2 million distinct CDR3 sequences; about two fifths were seen once. Trimming cost V 6 bases and J 11 bases; bases outside gene matches: 11. The CDR3 runs to 13 residues. This rearrangement joins TRBV12-3 or TRBV12-4 to TRBJ2-5, with TRBD2 matching over 8 bases. The receptor's source is a human donor in good health. The source material was blood. The CDR3: CASRRGGRWEQYF. As DNA, the CDR3 is TGTGCCAGCAGACGGGGGGGGCGGTGGGAGCAGTACTTC.